The 26 T cell receptor beta chains given below trace back to one sample, sequenced in a study of cytomegalovirus exposure and HLA in healthy donors (dated by TCRdb to the late 2010s). Libraries came from the immunoSEQ multiplex PCR assay. For the multiplex PCR, a mixture combining 60 forward primers for TCR Vbeta segments and 13 reverse primers for TCR Jbeta segments was used. In its TCRdb copy, this immuneACCESS table keeps in-frame sequences only and misses some clones. Where compared with another copy, unresolved V genes explain less than half of these, and the others have no known cause. This sample lists 120,000 to 150,000 clones; 82% were detected once. Together, the top ten hold around 2.4% of the sample. Sequenced material: PBMCs. Receptor source: a male donor in good health and CMV-seronegative.

The genes are TRBV29-1 and TRBJ1-5, with D possibly TRBD1 on 6 matching bases. The CDR3 loop spans 13 amino acids. Germline lookup yields CDR1 SQVTM and CDR2 ANQGSEA. The V end was cut by 4 bases, the J end by 4 bases, with 11 bases between. CDR3 protein: CSVGEQGNQPQHF. CDR3 sequence (DNA): TGCAGCGTTGGGGAACAGGGAAATCAGCCCCAGCATTTT.

CDR3 in amino acids: CASSETGGSGANVLTF. The CDR3 nucleotides are TGTGCCAGCAGCGAGACAGGGGGATCTGGGGCCAACGTCCTGACTTTC. The V and J genes are TRBV9 and TRBJ2-6, with 9 bases matching TRBD1. The germline V gene encodes CDR1 SGDLS and CDR2 YYNGEE. With 3 bases clipped from V and 1 base from J, the junction kept 2 bases outside the gene matches. The CDR3 is 16 amino acids.

The rearrangement uses TRBV7-9 and TRBJ2-7; 7 bases map to TRBD2. Germline lookup yields CDR1 SEHNR and CDR2 FQNEAQ (reference sequence). The junction had 5 bases not matched to a gene; V was cut back by 0 bases and J by 3 bases. The CDR3 sequence is 15 residues long. CDR3 amino acids: CASSLAASGYYEQYF. CDR3 coding DNA: TGTGCCAGCAGCTTAGCGGCTAGCGGTTACTACGAGCAGTACTTC.

The chain has TRBV6-5 and TRBJ1-1; unclear D gene. Trimming took off 2 bases at V and 1 base at J, with 14 bases between the two ends. The CDR3 sequence is 16 residues long. The V gene's germline CDR1 is MNHEY and CDR2 SVGAGI. The CDR3 here is CASSYDWSAGNTEAFF. The CDR3 DNA reads TGTGCCAGCAGTTACGATTGGTCGGCGGGGAACACTGAAGCTTTCTTT.

The chain employs TRBV7-2 and TRBJ2-3, with a weak D call TRBD2 (6 bases). Germline CDR1 and CDR2: SGHTA and FQGNSA. The CDR3 contains 17 residues. Trimming stripped 5 bases from V and 4 bases from J, with 22 bases between. The CDR3 DNA is TGTGCCAGCAGCCCGCACCCGGGACTCAGTCGGGCAGATACGCAGTATTTT. Translation: CASSPHPGLSRADTQYF.

V and J are TRBV6-6 and TRBJ2-1; 8 bases fit TRBD2. The junction had 0 bases not matched to a gene; V was cut back by 6 bases and J by 2 bases. CDR3 length: 13 residues. Germline CDR1 and CDR2: MNHNY and SVGAGI (reference sequence). CDR3 loop: CASRTSAYNEQFF. CDR3 bases: TGTGCCAGCAGGACTAGCGCCTACAATGAGCAGTTCTTC.

This chain joins TRBV19 and TRBJ1-2; D gene unclear. The CDR3 contains 12 residues. The V gene's germline CDR1 is LNHDA and CDR2 SQIVND (reference sequence). Deletions cut 4 bases from V and 9 bases from J, with 12 bases between. The DNA for the CDR3 is TGTGCCAGTAGTACTGTGGGTAGCAGCTACACCTTC. It is translated as CASSTVGSSYTF.

The CDR3 loop is CASSPVASSNTEAFF. DNA for the CDR3: TGTGCCAGCTCACCGGTGGCCAGTTCGAACACTGAAGCTTTCTTT. The chain recombines TRBV18 with TRBJ1-1; D unresolved. Germline CDR1 KGHSH, CDR2 LQKENI. V was pared by 3 bases and J by 1 base, with 12 bases between. The CDR3 extends over 15 amino acids.

The CDR3 DNA sequence: TGTGCCAGCAGCGTAGCGCCGGGGGGGACAGATACGCAGTATTTT. It specifies CASSVAPGGTDTQYF. The genes are TRBV9 and TRBJ2-3; 8 bases align to TRBD2. CDR3 length: 15 amino acids. V trimming: 0 bases; J trimming: 3 bases; junction bases outside the gene matches: 3. From germline, CDR1 is SGDLS and CDR2 YYNGEE.

This clone has just a few counts. The CDR3 spells CASSPAGGTNEKLFF. The CDR3 DNA reads as TGTGCCAGCAGCCCGGCGGGGGGTACCAATGAAAAACTGTTTTTT. The rearrangement joins TRBV7-8 to TRBJ1-4; D is possibly TRBD1 (5 bases). Trimming stripped 5 bases from V and 5 bases from J, with 15 bases between. The CDR3 is 15 amino acids. Germline CDR1 reads SGHVS; CDR2 reads FQNEAQ.

The V gene is TRBV7-9, the J gene TRBJ1-5; D is ambiguous. The V end lost 5 bases, the J end lost 0 bases, and 11 bases lay between the germline ends. Germline V CDR1 and CDR2: SEHNR, FQNEAQ (reference sequence). This CDR3 comprises 15 residues. DNA of the CDR3: TGTGCCAGCAGCCGCGCCGGAGATAGCAATCAGCCCCAGCATTTT. Encoded protein: CASSRAGDSNQPQHF.

This chain links TRBV30 with TRBJ1-3; TRBD1 is a possible D gene (6 bases). The CDR3 contains 16 residues. Trimming stripped 2 bases from V and 0 bases from J, with 14 bases between. In germline, CDR1 is GTSNPN, CDR2 SVGIG (reference sequence). Written as DNA, the CDR3 is TGTGCCTGGAGTCCGTCGGACAGATCCTCTGGAAACACCATATATTTT. Amino acid sequence: CAWSPSDRSSGNTIYF. The whole variable domain, filled in from reference TRBV30 and TRBJ1-3, reads SQTIHQWPATLVQPVGSPLSLECTVEGTSNPNLYWYRQAAGRGLQLLFYSVGIGQISSEVPQNLSASRPQDRQFILSSKKLLLSDSGFYLCAWSPSDRSSGNTIYFGEGSWLTVV.

This chain uses TRBV11-2 with TRBJ1-1; TRBD1 is a possible D gene (5 bases). V lost 6 bases, J lost 5 bases, and 16 bases lay in between. The CDR3 length is 14 residues. Germline values: CDR1 SGHAT, CDR2 FQNNGV. The CDR3 sequence is CASSSDLGGTEAFF. The DNA for the CDR3 is TGTGCCAGCAGTTCCGACCTGGGGGGAACTGAAGCTTTCTTT.

V usage is TRBV5-1 and J usage is TRBJ1-4, with D maybe TRBD1 (6 bases). Germline lookup yields CDR1 SGHRS and CDR2 YFSETQ. Trimming pared 0 bases from V and 8 bases from J, leaving 11 bases between. The CDR3 runs 14 residues. The CDR3 region is CASSLDWGQEKLFF. CDR3 coding DNA: TGCGCCAGCAGCTTGGATTGGGGGCAGGAAAAACTGTTTTTT. The full variable domain, rest sourced from reference TRBV5-1 and TRBJ1-4, is KAGVTQTPRYLIKTRGQQVTLSCSPISGHRSVSWYQQTPGQGLQFLFEYFSETQRNKGNFPGRFSGRQFSNSRSEMNVSTLELGDSALYLCASSLDWGQEKLFFGSGTQLSVL.

The V and J genes are TRBV11-2 and TRBJ2-7; perhaps TRBD2 as D (6 bases). There are 13 residues in the CDR3. Germline CDR1 reads SGHAT; CDR2 reads FQNNGV. Trimming removed 5 bases at V and 3 bases at J, with 11 bases between. The CDR3 region is CASSHGTHYEQYF. In DNA, the CDR3 is TGTGCCAGCAGCCATGGGACTCACTACGAGCAGTACTTC.

The chain uses TRBV28 and TRBJ2-3; D remains ambiguous. The CDR3 covers 15 residues. Trimming left V 4 bases short and J 7 bases short, with 18 bases between. Germline lookup yields CDR1 MDHEN and CDR2 SYDVKM. CDR3 region: CASSSTTPLLYTQYF. Written as DNA, the CDR3 is TGTGCCAGCAGTTCCACAACGCCGTTGCTGTATACGCAGTATTTT. Drawing the rest from reference TRBV28 and TRBJ2-3, the complete variable domain is DVKVTQSSRYLVKRTGEKVFLECVQDMDHENMFWYRQDPGLGLRLIYFSYDVKMKEKGDIPEGYSVSREKKERFSLILESASTNQTSMYLCASSSTTPLLYTQYFGPGTRLTVL.

The chain couples TRBV10-3 to TRBJ2-7; a possible D gene is TRBD2 (6 bases). The CDR3 totals 14 residues. Trimming removed 0 bases at V and 0 bases at J, with 6 bases between. CDR1 is ENHRY, CDR2 SYGVKD, per germline. This chain's CDR3 is CAISESEGSYEQYF. CDR3 nucleotides: TGTGCCATCAGTGAGTCGGAGGGCTCCTACGAGCAGTACTTC.

The chain carries TRBV28 and TRBJ2-2; D may be TRBD1 (7 bases). CDR3 length equals 13 residues. V shed 4 bases and J shed 6 bases, with 9 bases lying between them. The germline V gene has CDR1 MDHEN and CDR2 SYDVKM. The CDR3, as DNA: TGTGCCAGCAGTTCAGGGGGGTCCGGGGAGCTGTTTTTT. As protein: CASSSGGSGELFF.

The J gene is TRBJ2-1, the V gene TRBV27; possibly TRBD2 for D (5 bases). Germline CDR1 MNHEY, CDR2 SMNVEV (reference sequence). The V gene lost 7 bases and the J gene lost 8 bases, with 15 bases spanning the gap. This CDR3 has 13 residues. The CDR3 reads CASTPDSRDEQFF. CDR3 sequence (DNA): TGTGCCAGCACTCCGGACTCGAGGGATGAGCAGTTCTTC.

The table lists this clone with a count of one. The rearrangement joins TRBV27 to TRBJ1-6; D remains ambiguous. This CDR3 is 15 amino acids long. V shed 2 bases and J shed 7 bases, with 12 bases lying between them. Germline CDR1 and CDR2: MNHEY and SMNVEV (reference sequence). DNA of the CDR3: TGTGCCAGCAGTTTACTCTTGGCAGTCAATTCACCCCTCCACTTT. Residues: CASSLLLAVNSPLHF.

The chain recombines TRBV4-2 with TRBJ2-3, with 10 bases lining up with TRBD2. This CDR3 region has 15 residues. Germline V CDR1 and CDR2: LGHNA, YNFKEQ. V lost 6 bases to trimming and J lost 0 bases; unmatched junction nucleotides: 3. The CDR3 region is CASSLGLASTDTQYF. The DNA for the CDR3 is TGTGCCAGCAGTTTGGGACTAGCGAGCACAGATACGCAGTATTTT.

The chain links TRBV10-3 to TRBJ2-7; D might be TRBD1 (6 bases). V was shortened by 0 bases and J by 3 bases, with 15 bases between the two germline ends. The CDR3 is 16 amino acids. Germline V gene data show CDR1 as ENHRY and CDR2 as SYGVKD. CDR3 protein: CAISESTGTTGYEQYF. CDR3 nucleotide sequence: TGTGCCATCAGTGAGTCAACAGGGACCACCGGCTACGAGCAGTACTTC.

The V call is TRBV5-6, the J call TRBJ2-7, with 8 nucleotides matching TRBD2. There are 13 residues in the CDR3. The germline CDR1 and CDR2 sequences are SGHDT and YYEEEE. Germline trimming cut 5 bases from V and 6 bases from J; bases unmatched to any gene: 7. The CDR3 DNA is TGTGCCAGCAGATTCGGGGGGGGTCTCGAGCAGTACTTC. Translation gives CASRFGGGLEQYF.

The V call is TRBV6-6, the J call TRBJ1-4; 7 nucleotides agree with TRBD1. Germline lookup yields CDR1 MNHNY and CDR2 SVGAGI (reference sequence). This CDR3 is built from 15 residues. The junction had 7 bases not matched to a gene; V was cut back by 0 bases and J by 9 bases. CDR3 sequence: CASSYSTGRIKKLFF. CDR3 in DNA: TGTGCCAGCAGTTACTCGACAGGGAGGATTAAAAAACTGTTTTTT.

The chain links TRBV7-3 to TRBJ2-1; D gene ambiguous. Germline CDR1 and CDR2: SGHTA and FQGTGA. This CDR3 has 13 amino acids. V lost 4 bases, J lost 5 bases, and 9 bases lay in between. The DNA of the CDR3 is TGTGCCAGCAGCTGGCTCGCGGACAATGAGCAGTTCTTC. Protein: CASSWLADNEQFF. Looking up the rest from reference TRBV7-3 and TRBJ2-1 gives the full variable domain: GAGVSQTPSNKVTEKGKYVELRCDPISGHTALYWYRQSLGQGPEFLIYFQGTGAADDSGLPNDRFFAVRPEGSVSTLKIQRTERGDSAVYLCASSWLADNEQFFGPGTRLTVL.

The count of this clone is one. The DNA of the CDR3 is TGTGCCCGAGGGGGGGCGCTGAGCTATGGCTACACCTTC. The encoded protein is CARGGALSYGYTF. V and J are TRBV30 and TRBJ1-2; a possible D gene is TRBD1 (6 bases). The germline CDR1 and CDR2 sequences are GTSNPN and SVGIG (reference sequence). Trimming took off 8 bases at V and 4 bases at J, with 17 bases between the two ends. CDR3 length equals 13 residues.